This entry is about one TCR beta chain. There are 13 residues in the CDR3. Germline lookup yields CDR1 LNHNV and CDR2 YYDKDF (reference sequence). V lost 3 bases to trimming and J lost 9 bases, with 12 bases between them. This sample was included in a study of cytomegalovirus exposure and HLA in healthy donors. PCR amplification relied on 60 Vbeta primers (plus 13 Jbeta primers). TCRdb keeps only in-frame clones here, not all; method: immunoSEQ multiplex PCR. The top ten clones hold 7.5% to 9% of a sample with about 110,000 clones, more than 70% of them seen once. Specimen: PBMCs. The TCR was taken from a man aged 30 to 45 in good health and CMV-seronegative. J is TRBJ2-1 and V is TRBV15, with D unclear. The CDR3: CATSRRMLGEQFF. The DNA for the CDR3 is TGTGCCACCAGCAGGAGAATGCTAGGTGAGCAGTTCTTC. Supplemented by reference TRBV15 and TRBJ2-1, the full variable domain reads DAMVIQNPRYQVTQFGKPVTLSCSQTLNHNVMYWYQQKSSQAPKLLFHYYDKDFNNEADTPDNFQSRRPNTSFCFLDIRSPGLGDTAMYLCATSRRMLGEQFFGPGTRLTVL.